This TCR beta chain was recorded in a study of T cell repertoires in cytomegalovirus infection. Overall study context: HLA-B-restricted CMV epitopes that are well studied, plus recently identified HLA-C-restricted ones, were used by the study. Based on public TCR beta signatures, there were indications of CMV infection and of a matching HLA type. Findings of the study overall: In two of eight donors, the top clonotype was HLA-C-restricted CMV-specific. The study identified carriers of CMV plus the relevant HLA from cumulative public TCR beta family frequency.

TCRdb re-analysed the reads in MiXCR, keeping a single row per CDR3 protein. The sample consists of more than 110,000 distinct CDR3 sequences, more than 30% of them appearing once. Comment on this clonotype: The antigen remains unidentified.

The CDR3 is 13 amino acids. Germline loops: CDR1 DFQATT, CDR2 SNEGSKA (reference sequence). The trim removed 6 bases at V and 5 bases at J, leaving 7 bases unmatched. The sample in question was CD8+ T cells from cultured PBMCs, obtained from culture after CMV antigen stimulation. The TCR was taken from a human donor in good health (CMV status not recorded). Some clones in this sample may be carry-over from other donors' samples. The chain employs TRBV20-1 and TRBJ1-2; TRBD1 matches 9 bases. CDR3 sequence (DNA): TGCAGTGCGCTCGGACAGGGGAATTATGGCTACACCTTC. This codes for CSALGQGNYGYTF.